The entry that follows covers one T cell receptor beta chain sequence. Assay used: immunoSEQ multiplex PCR; TCRdb lists only in-frame clones, some missing. Here the sample spans some 170,000 clones, about 80% being singletons. Germline lookup yields CDR1 MNHNY and CDR2 SVGAGI (reference sequence). V lost 8 bases to trimming and J lost 3 bases, with 10 bases between them. The CDR3 sequence is 12 residues long. This entry is derived from a study of blood T cell repertoires in COVID-19. Material: peripheral blood. This clonotype was obtained from a woman aged 65 to 85 with acute or convalescent COVID-19. The chain uses TRBV6-6 and TRBJ1-1; D might be TRBD1 (5 bases). The CDR3 spells CASAGGDTEAFF. Here the CDR3 DNA reads TGTGCCAGCGCTGGAGGGGACACTGAAGCTTTCTTT.